This passage covers 30 T cell receptor beta chains from one sample sequenced in a study of cytomegalovirus exposure and HLA in healthy donors. Use of 60 Vbeta and 13 Jbeta primers characterized the PCR. Libraries were prepared by immunoSEQ multiplex PCR; TCRdb keeps only in-frame clonotypes and omits some of them. The sample includes more than 85,000 clones, 65% to 90% of them seen just once. The sequenced sample consisted of PBMCs. These receptors originate from a young woman in good health and CMV-seronegative.

The rearrangement links TRBV5-4 to TRBJ2-7; 10 bases fit TRBD1. This CDR3 has 14 amino acids. CDR1 is SGHNT, CDR2 YYREEE, per germline (reference sequence). After removal of 5 bases from V and 3 bases from J, the junction contained 5 bases not matched to a gene. The CDR3 DNA reads as TGTGCCAGCAGTTTGAGGGACAGGGGCTACGAGCAGTACTTC. Amino acid sequence: CASSLRDRGYEQYF.

The chain combines TRBV29-1 with TRBJ1-1; possibly TRBD1 for D (6 bases). Germline V gene data show CDR1 as SQVTM and CDR2 as ANQGSEA. CDR3 size: 12 residues. V was clipped by 8 bases and J by 7 bases, with 17 bases between them. The CDR3 reads CSTPGTPNEAFF. The CDR3 nucleotides read TGCAGCACGCCCGGGACACCCAATGAAGCTTTCTTT.

The genes are TRBV6-6 and TRBJ2-5; D call uncertain. The V end was cut by 3 bases, the J end by 5 bases, with 13 bases between. Germline V lookup: CDR1 MNHNY, CDR2 SVGAGI (reference sequence). CDR3 size: 14 residues. In DNA form, the CDR3 reads TGTGCCAGCAGTTATTACGCGTTTTGGGAGACCCAGTACTTC. This gives the protein CASSYYAFWETQYF.

A few counts support this clone. The CDR3, as DNA: TGCGCCAGCAGCTTGGCGTTTGAGGAAAAACTGTTTTTT. Translating gives CASSLAFEEKLFF. The chain recombines TRBV5-1 with TRBJ1-4; D gene unclear. The germline V and J ends were trimmed by 0 bases and 8 bases, with 8 bases remaining between them. In germline, CDR1 is SGHRS, CDR2 YFSETQ. The CDR3 is made up of 13 amino acids. The whole variable domain, filled in from reference TRBV5-1 and TRBJ1-4, reads KAGVTQTPRYLIKTRGQQVTLSCSPISGHRSVSWYQQTPGQGLQFLFEYFSETQRNKGNFPGRFSGRQFSNSRSEMNVSTLELGDSALYLCASSLAFEEKLFFGSGTQLSVL.

The CDR3 nucleotides read TGTGCCAGCAGGCAAGACAGGTTCCCCTCCTACGAGCAGTACTTC. Residues: CASRQDRFPSYEQYF. The chain links TRBV7-9 to TRBJ2-7; D is perhaps TRBD1 (6 bases). This CDR3 is built from 15 residues. Germline values: CDR1 SEHNR, CDR2 FQNEAQ (reference sequence). Trimming took off 6 bases at V and 0 bases at J, with 15 bases between the two ends.

The chain uses TRBV5-1 and TRBJ2-1, with 7 nucleotides matching TRBD2. The CDR3 runs 14 residues. Germline CDR1 is SGHRS and CDR2 is YFSETQ. The junction had 9 bases not matched to a gene; V was cut back by 4 bases and J by 8 bases. CDR3 in DNA: TGCGCCAGCAGCGAGGGAGGGCCCGAGGATGAGCAGTTCTTC. Translated, it gives CASSEGGPEDEQFF.

The chain couples TRBV6-5 to TRBJ1-1, with unresolved D. Trimming stripped 10 bases from V and 0 bases from J, with 15 bases between. Germline CDR1 MNHEY, CDR2 SVGAGI. This CDR3 has 14 amino acids. The CDR3 protein is CATSQASMNTEAFF. DNA of the CDR3: TGTGCCACCAGCCAGGCAAGCATGAACACTGAAGCTTTCTTT.

The chain couples TRBV5-1 to TRBJ2-7, with TRBD1 matching over 8 bases. The CDR3 runs 13 residues. Looked up from germline, CDR1 is SGHRS and CDR2 is YFSETQ. Losses at the gene ends were 0 bases for V and 4 bases for J; bases not matched to a gene: 0. Written as DNA, the CDR3 is TGCGCCAGCAGCTTGGGGACAGGGTACGAGCAGTACTTC. Translating it yields CASSLGTGYEQYF.

The genes are TRBV28 and TRBJ2-7; D possibly corresponds to TRBD1 (6 bases). V lost 6 bases, J lost 1 base, and 16 bases lay in between. Germline V lookup: CDR1 MDHEN, CDR2 SYDVKM. The CDR3 loop spans 15 amino acids. Written as DNA, the CDR3 is TGTGCCAGCAGCATAGCAGGGCAGGGGTCCTACGAGCAGTACTTC. Protein product: CASSIAGQGSYEQYF.

The V call is TRBV4-1, the J call TRBJ1-5; 7 bases are a match to TRBD1. The junction had 11 bases not matched to a gene; V was cut back by 1 base and J by 8 bases. This CDR3 has 16 amino acids. CDR1 MGHRA and CDR2 YSYEKL come from the germline V gene. CDR3 bases: TGCGCCAGCAGCCAAGCGGGACAGCTGAATTTTGAGCCCCAGCATTTT. This encodes CASSQAGQLNFEPQHF.

CDR3 region: CASSPTGVLGNTIYF. DNA for the CDR3: TGTGCCAGCTCACCAACAGGGGTACTCGGAAACACCATATATTTT. V usage is TRBV18 and J usage is TRBJ1-3; TRBD1 matches 7 bases. The CDR3 length is 15 residues. V lost 2 bases to trimming and J lost 4 bases; unmatched junction nucleotides: 5. Germline CDR1 reads KGHSH; CDR2 reads LQKENI.

The chain couples TRBV28 to TRBJ2-1, with TRBD2 matching 11 bases. The V gene's germline CDR1 is MDHEN and CDR2 SYDVKM. V lost 5 bases, J lost 4 bases, and 4 bases stayed unmatched. This CDR3 contains 15 residues. The CDR3, as DNA: TGTGCCAGCAGTCTCCTAGCGGGAGGTTACAATGAGCAGTTCTTC. This codes for CASSLLAGGYNEQFF.

The genes are TRBV5-4 and TRBJ1-2, with 9 bases matching TRBD1. The length of the CDR3 is 13 residues. The germline CDR1 and CDR2 sequences are SGHNT and YYREEE (reference sequence). The V gene end was trimmed by 6 bases and the J gene end by 7 bases; junction bases not matched to a gene: 7. CDR3 DNA sequence: TGTGCCAGCATTGTACAGGGGGCCGTTGGCTACACCTTC. This gives the protein CASIVQGAVGYTF.

The V gene is TRBV7-2, the J gene TRBJ2-2, with D unclear. Germline V gene sequence: CDR1 SGHTA, CDR2 FQGNSA. Trimming removed 5 bases at V and 2 bases at J, with 9 bases between. This CDR3 is built from 14 residues. The CDR3, as DNA: TGTGCCAGCAGCCTAACCCCTAACACCGGGGAGCTGTTTTTT. Residues: CASSLTPNTGELFF.

The rearrangement joins TRBV11-1 to TRBJ2-3, with TRBD1 as a possible D gene (6 bases). Germline CDR1 and CDR2: SGHAT and FQDESV (reference sequence). There are 16 residues in the CDR3. Trimming stripped 1 base from V and 8 bases from J, with 19 bases between. The CDR3 nucleotides read TGTGCCAGCAGCTTAGATGGGGGCTCTGTACGGCCTACGCAGTATTTT. Encoded protein: CASSLDGGSVRPTQYF. Complete variable domain (other parts from reference TRBV11-1 and TRBJ2-3): EAEVAQSPRYKITEKSQAVAFWCDPISGHATLYWYRQILGQGPELLVQFQDESVVDDSQLPKDRFSAERLKGVDSTLKIQPAELGDSAMYLCASSLDGGSVRPTQYFGPGTRLTVL.

This chain links TRBV2 with TRBJ2-2; D possibly corresponds to TRBD1 (6 bases). The germline gives CDR1 SNHLY, CDR2 FYNNEI. The CDR3 covers 15 residues. Trimming shortened V by 9 bases and J by 3 bases, and 17 bases separated the two germline ends. In DNA, the CDR3 is TGTGCCAGTAGAGTAACAGGGACGGACACCGGGGAGCTGTTTTTT. It codes for CASRVTGTDTGELFF.

A single count supports this clone. The chain carries TRBV6-4 and TRBJ2-1; D is uncertain. The V gene lost 3 bases and the J gene lost 1 base, with 10 bases spanning the gap. The CDR3 covers 15 residues. Germline V CDR1 and CDR2: MRHNA, SNTAGT. The CDR3 DNA is TGTGCCAGCAGTGAGGTAGCTGGTTCCTACAATGAGCAGTTCTTC. This encodes CASSEVAGSYNEQFF.

J is TRBJ1-2 and V is TRBV5-8; 9 nucleotides line up with TRBD1. The CDR3 sequence is 19 residues long. CDR1 is SGHTS, CDR2 YDEGEE, per germline. V lost 0 bases and J lost 3; bases outside the gene matches: 15. CDR3 sequence (DNA): TGTGCCAGCAGCTTGGCCCGTCACAGGGGGCTTAAAGGATACTATGGCTACACCTTC. Translation gives CASSLARHRGLKGYYGYTF.

The J gene is TRBJ1-6, the V gene TRBV6-1; tentatively, D is TRBD1 (6 bases). This CDR3 has 14 amino acids. Germline values: CDR1 MNHNS, CDR2 SASEGT. Trimming shortened V by 6 bases and J by 8 bases, and 14 bases separated the two germline ends. CDR3 in amino acids: CASRPQGSDSPLHF. The CDR3 DNA sequence: TGTGCCAGCAGGCCACAGGGTTCGGATTCACCCCTCCACTTT.

The rearrangement links TRBV12-5 to TRBJ2-3, with no clear D. This CDR3 has 10 amino acids. CDR1 and CDR2 from the germline V gene are LGHNT and FRNRAP. The V and J ends lost 1 base and 13 bases respectively, with 6 bases between them. This CDR3 reads CASGLGSEYF. The CDR3 nucleotides are TGTGCTAGTGGTTTGGGGTCGGAGTATTTT.

This sequence joins TRBV9 and TRBJ1-6, with 11 bases matching TRBD1. J was trimmed by 8 bases and V by 0 bases; bases with no gene match: 4. The CDR3 totals 16 residues. CDR1 is SGDLS and CDR2 is YYNGEE in the germline V gene. CDR3 sequence (DNA): TGTGCCAGCAGCGTAGGTGGGACAGGGGGAGATTCACCCCTCCACTTT. Amino acids: CASSVGGTGGDSPLHF.

The chain recombines TRBV11-1 with TRBJ2-2; TRBD1 matches at 7 bases. The length of the CDR3 is 17 residues. The germline CDR1 and CDR2 sequences are SGHAT and FQDESV (reference sequence). Unmatched junction bases numbered 9, after V lost 5 bases and J lost 0 bases. This CDR3 reads CASSNYDRVANTGELFF. The CDR3 DNA sequence: TGTGCCAGCAGCAACTACGACAGGGTGGCGAACACCGGGGAGCTGTTTTTT.

This rearrangement joins TRBV4-1 to TRBJ2-7, with TRBD2 as a possible D gene (6 bases). CDR3 length: 16 amino acids. V lost 0 bases and J lost 5, with 17 bases in between. CDR1 is MGHRA, CDR2 YSYEKL, per germline. Here the CDR3 reads CASSQDPGLSLNEQYF. In DNA form, the CDR3 reads TGCGCCAGCAGCCAAGACCCGGGACTTTCCTTGAACGAGCAGTACTTC.

This chain links TRBV30 with TRBJ1-1, with D uncertain. Germline values: CDR1 GTSNPN, CDR2 SVGIG (reference sequence). The CDR3 spans 13 residues. V lost 0 bases and J 1 base, leaving 6 bases between the germline ends. The CDR3, as DNA: TGTGCCTGGAGTGTTAGCCCGAACACTGAAGCTTTCTTT. Protein product: CAWSVSPNTEAFF.

The rearrangement joins TRBV28 to TRBJ2-7; 7 bases align to TRBD2. CDR3 size: 15 residues. With 6 bases clipped from V and 6 bases from J, the junction kept 14 bases outside the gene matches. Per the germline V gene, CDR1 is MDHEN and CDR2 is SYDVKM. Here the CDR3 reads CASSFPAAGAAEQYF. CDR3 in DNA: TGTGCCAGCAGCTTCCCCGCGGCGGGAGCCGCCGAGCAGTACTTC.

The chain links TRBV27 to TRBJ1-1, with D tentatively TRBD1 (6 bases). The V and J ends lost 4 bases and 5 bases respectively, with 11 bases between them. CDR3 length: 13 residues. Germline assignment: CDR1 MNHEY and CDR2 SMNVEV (reference sequence). The CDR3 loop is CASSWVQGTEAFF. The CDR3 DNA is TGTGCCAGCAGTTGGGTCCAGGGGACTGAAGCTTTCTTT.

J is TRBJ1-4 and V is TRBV7-9; possibly TRBD1 for D (6 bases). The CDR3 totals 15 residues. The V and J ends lost 1 base and 4 bases respectively, with 10 bases between them. In germline, CDR1 is SEHNR, CDR2 FQNEAQ (reference sequence). Here the CDR3 DNA reads TGTGCCAGCAGCTTAGTCAGGGGCGGTAATGAAAAACTGTTTTTT. Residues: CASSLVRGGNEKLFF.

The rearrangement joins TRBV7-6 to TRBJ2-2; 10 bases are shared with TRBD2. The trim removed 4 bases at V and 1 base at J, leaving 9 bases unmatched. The germline gives CDR1 SGHVS, CDR2 FNYEAQ. This CDR3 is built from 18 residues. CDR3: CASSSSIAGGVNTGELFF. CDR3 bases: TGTGCCAGCAGCTCCTCCATAGCGGGAGGCGTGAACACCGGGGAGCTGTTTTTT.

The chain is built from TRBV10-3 and TRBJ2-3; TRBD2 might be the D (6 bases). This CDR3 spans 15 amino acids. Germline CDR1 reads ENHRY; CDR2 reads SYGVKD. With 7 bases removed from V and 3 bases from J, the gap between germline ends came to 17 bases. In DNA form, the CDR3 reads TGTGCCATCACCCGGGACTTCGGTTCTACAGATACGCAGTATTTT. Translation: CAITRDFGSTDTQYF.

The V gene is TRBV19, the J gene TRBJ2-3; D ambiguous. V gave up 2 bases and J gave up 8 bases, with 17 bases separating them. Germline assignment: CDR1 LNHDA and CDR2 SQIVND (reference sequence). The CDR3 contains 15 residues. The CDR3 is CASSIIYRGRGTQYF. As DNA, the CDR3 is TGTGCCAGTAGTATAATCTACCGCGGCCGCGGTACGCAGTATTTT.